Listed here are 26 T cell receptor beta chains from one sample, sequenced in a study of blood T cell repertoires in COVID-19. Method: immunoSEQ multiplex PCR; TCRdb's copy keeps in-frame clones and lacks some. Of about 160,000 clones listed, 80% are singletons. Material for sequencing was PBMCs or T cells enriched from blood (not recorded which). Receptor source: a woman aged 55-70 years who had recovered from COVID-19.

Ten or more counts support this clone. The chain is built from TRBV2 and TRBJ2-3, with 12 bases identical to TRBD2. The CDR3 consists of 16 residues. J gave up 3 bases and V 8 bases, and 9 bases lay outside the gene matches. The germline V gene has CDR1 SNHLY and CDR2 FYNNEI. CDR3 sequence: CASRGTTSGGTDTQYF. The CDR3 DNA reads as TGTGCCAGCCGCGGGACGACTAGCGGGGGTACAGATACGCAGTATTTT.

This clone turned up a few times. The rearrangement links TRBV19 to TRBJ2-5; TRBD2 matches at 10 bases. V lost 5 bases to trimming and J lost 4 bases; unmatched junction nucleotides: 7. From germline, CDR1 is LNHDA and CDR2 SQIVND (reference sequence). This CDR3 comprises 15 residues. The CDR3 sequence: CASSPRAGGPETQYF. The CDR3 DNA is TGTGCCAGTAGTCCCAGAGCGGGGGGGCCAGAGACCCAGTACTTC. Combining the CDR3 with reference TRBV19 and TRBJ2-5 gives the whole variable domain DGGITQSPKYLFRKEGQNVTLSCEQNLNHDAMYWYRQDPGQGLRLIYYSQIVNDFQKGDIAEGYSVSREKKESFPLTVTSAQKNPTAFYLCASSPRAGGPETQYFGPGTRLLVL.

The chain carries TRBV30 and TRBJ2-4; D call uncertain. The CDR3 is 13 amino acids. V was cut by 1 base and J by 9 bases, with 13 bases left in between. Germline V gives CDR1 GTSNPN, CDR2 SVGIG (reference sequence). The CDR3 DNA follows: TGTGCCTGGAGTGGGTCCGTCATCGGCATTCAGTACTTC. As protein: CAWSGSVIGIQYF.

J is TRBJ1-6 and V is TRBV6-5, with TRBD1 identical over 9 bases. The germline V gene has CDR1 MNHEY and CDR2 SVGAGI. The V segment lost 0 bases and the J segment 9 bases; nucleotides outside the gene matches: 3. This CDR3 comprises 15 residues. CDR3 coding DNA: TGTGCCAGCAGTTACTCAACAGGGGGCAGTTCACCCCTCCACTTT. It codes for CASSYSTGGSSPLHF.

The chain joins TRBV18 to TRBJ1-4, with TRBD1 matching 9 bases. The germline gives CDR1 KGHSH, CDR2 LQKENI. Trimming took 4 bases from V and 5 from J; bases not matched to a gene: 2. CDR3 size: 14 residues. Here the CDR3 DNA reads TGTGCCAGCTCACGCGGACAGGGGAATGAAAAACTGTTTTTT. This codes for CASSRGQGNEKLFF.

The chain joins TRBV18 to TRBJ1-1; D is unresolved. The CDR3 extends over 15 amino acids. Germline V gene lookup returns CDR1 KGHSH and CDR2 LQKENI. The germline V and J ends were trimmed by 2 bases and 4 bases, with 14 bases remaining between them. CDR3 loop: CASSPGRVRGTEAFF. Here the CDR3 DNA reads TGTGCCAGCTCACCAGGGCGGGTTCGAGGCACTGAAGCTTTCTTT.

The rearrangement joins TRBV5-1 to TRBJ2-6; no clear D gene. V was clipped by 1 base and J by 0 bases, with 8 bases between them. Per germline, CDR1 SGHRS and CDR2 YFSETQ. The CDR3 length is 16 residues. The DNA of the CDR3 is TGCGCCAGCAGCTTGCGGGTAGACTCTGGGGCCAACGTCCTGACTTTC. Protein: CASSLRVDSGANVLTF.

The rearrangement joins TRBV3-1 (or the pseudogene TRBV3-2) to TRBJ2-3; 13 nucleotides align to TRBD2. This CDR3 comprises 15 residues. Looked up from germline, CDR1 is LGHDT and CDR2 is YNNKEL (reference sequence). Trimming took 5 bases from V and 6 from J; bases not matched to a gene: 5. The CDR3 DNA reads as TGTGCCAGCAGCGCACTAGCGGGGGGGCTGGATACGCAGTATTTT. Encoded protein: CASSALAGGLDTQYF.

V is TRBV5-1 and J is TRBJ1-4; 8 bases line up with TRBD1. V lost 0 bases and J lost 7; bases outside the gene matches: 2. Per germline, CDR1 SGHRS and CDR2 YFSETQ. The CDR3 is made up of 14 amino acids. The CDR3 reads CASSLGTGSEKLFF. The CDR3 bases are TGCGCCAGCAGCTTGGGGACAGGGAGTGAAAAACTGTTTTTT.

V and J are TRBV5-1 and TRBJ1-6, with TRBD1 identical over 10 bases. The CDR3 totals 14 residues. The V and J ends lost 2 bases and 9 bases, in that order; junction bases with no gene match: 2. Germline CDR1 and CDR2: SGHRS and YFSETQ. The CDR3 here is CASSLGTGVSPLHF. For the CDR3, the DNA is TGCGCCAGCAGCTTAGGGACAGGGGTTTCACCCCTCCACTTT.

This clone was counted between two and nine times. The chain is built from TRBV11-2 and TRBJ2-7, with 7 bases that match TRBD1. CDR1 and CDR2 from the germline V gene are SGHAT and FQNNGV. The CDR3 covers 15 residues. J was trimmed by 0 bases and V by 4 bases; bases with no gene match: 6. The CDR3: CASSSPGTVSYEQYF. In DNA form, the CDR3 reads TGTGCCAGCAGCTCCCCCGGGACAGTCTCCTACGAGCAGTACTTC.

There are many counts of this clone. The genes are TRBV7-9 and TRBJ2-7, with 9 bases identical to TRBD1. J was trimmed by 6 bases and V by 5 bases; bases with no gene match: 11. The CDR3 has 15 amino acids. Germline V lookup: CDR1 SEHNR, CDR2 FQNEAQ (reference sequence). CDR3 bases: TGTGCCAGCAGCATAAGACACAGGGGGCGGATCGAGCAGTACTTC. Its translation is CASSIRHRGRIEQYF.

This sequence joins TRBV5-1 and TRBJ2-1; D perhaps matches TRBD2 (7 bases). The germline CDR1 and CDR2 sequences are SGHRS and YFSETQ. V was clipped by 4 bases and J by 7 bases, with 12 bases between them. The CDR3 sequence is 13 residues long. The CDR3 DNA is TGCGCCAGCAGCCTCGGGGGGCCAAATGAGCAGTTCTTC. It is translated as CASSLGGPNEQFF.

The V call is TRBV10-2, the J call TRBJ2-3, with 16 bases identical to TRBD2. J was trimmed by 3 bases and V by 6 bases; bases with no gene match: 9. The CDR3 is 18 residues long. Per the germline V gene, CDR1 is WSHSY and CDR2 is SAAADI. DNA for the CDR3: TGCGCCAGCAGGGAGGGACTAGCGGGGGGGCCAATAACAGATACGCAGTATTTT. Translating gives CASREGLAGGPITDTQYF.

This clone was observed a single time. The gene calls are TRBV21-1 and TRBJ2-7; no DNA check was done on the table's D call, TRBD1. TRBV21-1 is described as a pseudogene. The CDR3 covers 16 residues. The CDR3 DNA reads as TGTGCCAGCAGCAATTACCGGGACAGGGTATCCTACGAGCAGTACTTC. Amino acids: CASSNYRDRVSYEQYF.

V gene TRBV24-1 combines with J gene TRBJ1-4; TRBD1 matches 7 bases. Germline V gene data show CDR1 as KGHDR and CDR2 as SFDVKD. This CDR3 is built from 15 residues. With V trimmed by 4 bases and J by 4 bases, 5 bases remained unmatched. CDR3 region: CATSERQGLNEKLFF. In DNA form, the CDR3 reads TGTGCCACCAGTGAAAGACAGGGACTTAATGAAAAACTGTTTTTT.

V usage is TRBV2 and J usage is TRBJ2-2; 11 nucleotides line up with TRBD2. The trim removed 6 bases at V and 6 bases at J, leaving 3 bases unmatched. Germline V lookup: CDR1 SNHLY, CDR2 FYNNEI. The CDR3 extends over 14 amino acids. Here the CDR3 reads CASRGTSGPGELFF. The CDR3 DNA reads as TGTGCCAGCAGAGGGACTAGCGGACCCGGGGAGCTGTTTTTT.

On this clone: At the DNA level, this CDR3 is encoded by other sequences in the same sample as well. This chain's CDR3 is CASSVDSNYGYTF. The DNA for the CDR3 is TGTGCCAGCAGCGTAGACAGTAACTATGGCTACACCTTC. The chain combines TRBV9 with TRBJ1-2; no clear D gene. The germline gives CDR1 SGDLS, CDR2 YYNGEE. This CDR3 is 13 amino acids long. V lost 0 bases and J 1 base, leaving 4 bases between the germline ends.

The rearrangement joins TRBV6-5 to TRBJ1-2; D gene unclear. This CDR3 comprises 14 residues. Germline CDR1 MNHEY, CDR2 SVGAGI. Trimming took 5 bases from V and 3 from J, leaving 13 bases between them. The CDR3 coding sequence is TGTGCCAGCAGTCGGGATGAGCAGGACTATGGCTACACCTTC. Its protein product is CASSRDEQDYGYTF.

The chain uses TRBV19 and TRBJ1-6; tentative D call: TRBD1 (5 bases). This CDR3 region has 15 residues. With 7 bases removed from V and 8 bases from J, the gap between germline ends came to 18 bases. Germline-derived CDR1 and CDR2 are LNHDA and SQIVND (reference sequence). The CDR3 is CASTSGLREDSPLHF. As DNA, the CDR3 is TGTGCCAGTACCTCGGGACTCCGTGAGGATTCACCCCTCCACTTT. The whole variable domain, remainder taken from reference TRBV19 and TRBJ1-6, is DGGITQSPKYLFRKEGQNVTLSCEQNLNHDAMYWYRQDPGQGLRLIYYSQIVNDFQKGDIAEGYSVSREKKESFPLTVTSAQKNPTAFYLCASTSGLREDSPLHFGNGTRLTVT.

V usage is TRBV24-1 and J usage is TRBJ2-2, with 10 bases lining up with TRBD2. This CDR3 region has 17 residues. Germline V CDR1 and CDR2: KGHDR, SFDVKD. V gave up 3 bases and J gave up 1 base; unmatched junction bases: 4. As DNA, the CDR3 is TGTGCCACCAGTGATCCGCCTAGCGGGGGGAACACCGGGGAGCTGTTTTTT. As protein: CATSDPPSGGNTGELFF.

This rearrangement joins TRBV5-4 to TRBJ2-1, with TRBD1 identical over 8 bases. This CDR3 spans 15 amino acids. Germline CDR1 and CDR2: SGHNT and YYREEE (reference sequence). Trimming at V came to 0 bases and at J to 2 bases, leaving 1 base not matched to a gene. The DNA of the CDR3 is TGTGCCAGCAGCTTGGGGACAGGGCCCTACAATGAGCAGTTCTTC. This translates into CASSLGTGPYNEQFF.

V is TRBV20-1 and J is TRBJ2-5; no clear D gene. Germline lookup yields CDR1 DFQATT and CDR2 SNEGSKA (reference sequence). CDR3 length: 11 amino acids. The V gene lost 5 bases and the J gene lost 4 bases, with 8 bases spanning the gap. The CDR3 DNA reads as TGCAGTGCTCCGAGGCCAGAGACCCAGTACTTC. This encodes CSAPRPETQYF.

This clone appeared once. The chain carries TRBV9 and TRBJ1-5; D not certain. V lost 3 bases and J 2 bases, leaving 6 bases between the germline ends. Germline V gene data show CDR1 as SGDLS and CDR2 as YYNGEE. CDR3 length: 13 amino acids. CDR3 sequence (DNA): TGTGCCAGCAGCGACTCTGGCAATCAGCCCCAGCATTTT. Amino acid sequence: CASSDSGNQPQHF.

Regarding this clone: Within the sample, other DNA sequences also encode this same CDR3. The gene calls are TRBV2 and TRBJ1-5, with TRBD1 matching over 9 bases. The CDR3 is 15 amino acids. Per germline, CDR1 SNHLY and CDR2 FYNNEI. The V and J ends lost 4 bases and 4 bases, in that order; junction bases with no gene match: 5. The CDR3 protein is CASSVTGGGNQPQHF. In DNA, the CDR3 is TGTGCCAGCAGTGTAACAGGGGGCGGTAATCAGCCCCAGCATTTT.

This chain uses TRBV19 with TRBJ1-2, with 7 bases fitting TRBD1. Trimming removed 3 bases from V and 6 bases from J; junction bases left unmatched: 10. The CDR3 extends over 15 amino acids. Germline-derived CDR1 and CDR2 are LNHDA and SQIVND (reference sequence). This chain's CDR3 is CASSIAGTAQNGYTF. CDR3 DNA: TGTGCCAGTAGTATCGCCGGGACAGCCCAAAATGGCTACACCTTC. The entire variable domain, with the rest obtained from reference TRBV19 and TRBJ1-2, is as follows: DGGITQSPKYLFRKEGQNVTLSCEQNLNHDAMYWYRQDPGQGLRLIYYSQIVNDFQKGDIAEGYSVSREKKESFPLTVTSAQKNPTAFYLCASSIAGTAQNGYTFGSGTRLTVV.